Shown below are 20 T cell receptor beta chains from a single sample sequenced in a study of PD-L1 blockade in urothelial cancer. The protocol was immunoSEQ multiplex PCR, while the TCRdb copy is restricted to in-frame clones and leaves out a portion. The sample shows about 25,000 clones, roughly 84% of them seen only once. The sample was PBMCs, taken around atezolizumab (anti-PD-L1) treatment. These receptors all stem from a man in his sixties or seventies with urothelial cancer.

The chain combines TRBV13 with TRBJ2-1, with D perhaps matching TRBD1 (6 bases). The CDR3 runs to 17 residues. Trimming left V 2 bases short and J 7 bases short, with 21 bases between. Per germline, CDR1 PRHDT and CDR2 FYEKMQ (reference sequence). The CDR3 reads CASSLSWGLPQGNEQFF. CDR3 in DNA: TGTGCCAGCAGCTTATCGTGGGGGCTCCCCCAGGGGAATGAGCAGTTCTTC.

This chain links TRBV11-2 with TRBJ1-1; TRBD1 is a possible D gene (5 bases). Germline V gene data show CDR1 as SGHAT and CDR2 as FQNNGV. The CDR3 length is 12 residues. The ends were cut back, 5 bases at V and 8 bases at J, with 12 bases in the middle. In DNA, the CDR3 is TGTGCCAGCAGCCAAGACAGCCTAGAAGCTTTCTTT. Amino acid sequence: CASSQDSLEAFF.

V gene TRBV9 combines with J gene TRBJ2-2; TRBD1 matches 8 bases. V shed 4 bases and J 5 bases; nucleotides not matched to a gene: 13. Germline V gene sequence: CDR1 SGDLS, CDR2 YYNGEE. The CDR3 is made up of 17 amino acids. The CDR3 protein is CASSYLEDRDFTGELFF. CDR3 sequence (DNA): TGTGCCAGCAGCTACTTAGAGGACAGGGACTTTACCGGGGAGCTGTTTTTT.

The chain links TRBV5-1 to TRBJ2-5; D possibly corresponds to TRBD1 (6 bases). CDR1 SGHRS and CDR2 YFSETQ come from the germline V gene. CDR3 length: 12 amino acids. Trimming removed 5 bases from V and 7 bases from J, with 12 bases in between. In nucleotides, the CDR3 is TGCGCCAGCAGACCGCTACAGGGGACCCAGTACTTC. Translation: CASRPLQGTQYF.

V gene TRBV18 combines with J gene TRBJ1-5, with a possible D match to TRBD1 (6 bases). CDR1 and CDR2 from the germline V gene are KGHSH and LQKENI. The CDR3 sequence is 15 residues long. The ends were cut back, 6 bases at V and 4 bases at J, with 16 bases in the middle. The CDR3: CASSPPGTKNQPQHF. The CDR3 coding sequence is TGTGCCAGCTCGCCGCCCGGGACAAAGAATCAGCCCCAGCATTTT.

CDR3 loop: CASSSDRIQPQHF. As DNA, the CDR3 is TGTGCCAGCAGCTCCGACAGGATTCAGCCCCAGCATTTT. The chain employs TRBV11-2 and TRBJ1-5, with a weak D call TRBD1 (6 bases). Germline-derived CDR1 and CDR2 are SGHAT and FQNNGV. The CDR3 contains 13 residues. V lost 4 bases, J lost 6 bases, and 10 bases lay in between.

This chain connects TRBV4-1 to TRBJ1-4; 7 bases map to TRBD1. There are 16 residues in the CDR3. V trimming: 4 bases; J trimming: 6 bases; junction bases outside the gene matches: 11. The germline CDR1 and CDR2 sequences are MGHRA and YSYEKL. The CDR3 sequence: CASSLRGAQGDEKLFF. The CDR3 DNA is TGCGCCAGCAGCCTCCGCGGGGCCCAGGGGGATGAAAAACTGTTTTTT.

V and J are TRBV6-1 and TRBJ2-1; D remains unclear. The CDR3 extends over 14 amino acids. V gave up 3 bases and J gave up 8 bases, with 14 bases separating them. Per germline, CDR1 MNHNS and CDR2 SASEGT. In DNA, the CDR3 is TGTGCCAGCAGTGATAAGTTACCGGTCTATGAGCAGTTCTTC. This translates into CASSDKLPVYEQFF.

This chain uses TRBV30 with TRBJ2-5; TRBD1 aligns across 9 bases. CDR1 and CDR2 from the germline V gene are GTSNPN and SVGIG (reference sequence). V gave up 8 bases and J gave up 2 bases; unmatched junction bases: 6. The CDR3 has 13 amino acids. The CDR3 loop reads CAANRGQQETQYF. Here the CDR3 DNA reads TGTGCCGCCAACAGGGGGCAACAAGAGACCCAGTACTTC.

The V and J genes are TRBV7-6 and TRBJ2-5; no clear D. The CDR3 spans 15 residues. V gave up 5 bases and J gave up 5 bases, with 18 bases separating them. Germline V gives CDR1 SGHVS, CDR2 FNYEAQ. This CDR3 reads CASSLDISVKETQYF. CDR3 coding DNA: TGTGCCAGCAGCCTTGACATCTCCGTTAAGGAGACCCAGTACTTC.

The chain joins TRBV19 to TRBJ1-5; D is ambiguous. The germline V and J ends were trimmed by 5 bases and 1 base, with 9 bases remaining between them. This CDR3 is built from 14 residues. The germline CDR1 and CDR2 sequences are LNHDA and SQIVND (reference sequence). Here the CDR3 reads CASSRGKSNQPQHF. The CDR3 DNA follows: TGTGCCAGTAGTCGCGGGAAGAGCAATCAGCCCCAGCATTTT.

About this clone: The junction and the germline gene differ at one end; a read error may be behind it. The chain links TRBV7-9 to TRBJ2-7; 8 bases fit TRBD1. The CDR3 is 14 residues long. CDR1 and CDR2 (germline): SEHNR, FQNEAQ (reference sequence). The CDR3 sequence is CASSGNGIPDRDRF. For the CDR3, the DNA is TGTGCCAGCAGCGGTAATGGTATCCCGGACAGGGATCGCTTC.

V gene TRBV5-4 combines with J gene TRBJ2-7; 11 bases match TRBD1. Germline values: CDR1 SGHNT, CDR2 YYREEE (reference sequence). CDR3 length equals 15 residues. J gave up 1 base and V 4 bases, and 4 bases lay outside the gene matches. CDR3 bases: TGTGCCAGCAGCCCCGGGACAGGGGGTTCCTACGAGCAGTACTTC. Its protein is CASSPGTGGSYEQYF.

This chain links TRBV10-3 with TRBJ2-7; 7 nucleotides line up with TRBD2. Germline CDR1 and CDR2: ENHRY and SYGVKD. The CDR3 is made up of 15 amino acids. V trimming: 7 bases; J trimming: 0 bases; junction bases outside the gene matches: 9. CDR3 sequence reads: CAITETREASYEQYF. CDR3 DNA: TGTGCCATCACTGAAACCCGGGAGGCCTCCTACGAGCAGTACTTC.

The chain recombines TRBV11-3 with TRBJ1-1; tentative D call: TRBD1 (5 bases). V shed 5 bases and J shed 10 bases, with 17 bases lying between them. The germline V gene encodes CDR1 SGHNT and CDR2 YENEEA. The CDR3 extends over 13 amino acids. CDR3 sequence (DNA): TGTGCCAGCAGCCCAAACGTCGGGGGGAGAGCTTTCTTT. This codes for CASSPNVGGRAFF.

The gene calls are TRBV11-2 and TRBJ1-4; the D is unclear. The length of the CDR3 is 10 residues. Germline CDR1 SGHAT, CDR2 FQNNGV. Trimming took off 11 bases at V and 11 bases at J, with 12 bases between the two ends. As DNA, the CDR3 is TGTGCCTGCGCTGGTTCTAAACTGTTTTTT. Its translation is CACAGSKLFF. Supplemented by reference TRBV11-2 and TRBJ1-4, the full variable domain reads EAGVAQSPRYKIIEKRQSVAFWCNPISGHATLYWYQQILGQGPKLLIQFQNNGVVDDSQLPKDRFSAERLKGVDSTLKIQPAKLEDSAVYLCACAGSKLFFGSGTQLSVL.

V usage is TRBV11-2 and J usage is TRBJ2-2, with a tentative D call TRBD1 (6 bases). Germline V lookup: CDR1 SGHAT, CDR2 FQNNGV. The CDR3 is 14 amino acids. V gave up 5 bases and J gave up 7 bases, with 14 bases separating them. Here the CDR3 reads CASSGQQGVGELFF. The CDR3 DNA reads as TGTGCCAGCAGCGGACAACAGGGCGTCGGGGAGCTGTTTTTT.

This sequence joins TRBV6-5 and TRBJ2-1, with 11 positions matching TRBD2. This CDR3 is 15 amino acids long. The V gene's germline CDR1 is MNHEY and CDR2 SVGAGI. The V segment lost 5 bases and the J segment 2 bases; nucleotides outside the gene matches: 2. The CDR3 is CASSPSGRTYNEQFF. In DNA, the CDR3 is TGTGCCAGCAGTCCTAGCGGGAGGACCTACAATGAGCAGTTCTTC.

The CDR3 loop is CAWSQNRDGGSEQYF. The CDR3 DNA is TGTGCCTGGAGTCAGAACAGGGACGGGGGGAGCGAGCAGTACTTC. The chain carries TRBV30 and TRBJ2-7; D possibly corresponds to TRBD2 (7 bases). The CDR3 extends over 15 amino acids. Germline CDR1 reads GTSNPN; CDR2 reads SVGIG (reference sequence). V dropped 2 bases and J dropped 6 bases, with 20 bases sitting between them.

This chain connects TRBV28 to TRBJ1-5; TRBD1 aligns across 9 bases. The germline V gene encodes CDR1 MDHEN and CDR2 SYDVKM. Trimming removed 3 bases from V and 4 bases from J; junction bases left unmatched: 16. This CDR3 contains 19 residues. CDR3 residues: CASSFGSFFQDRGNQPQHF. The DNA for the CDR3 is TGTGCCAGCAGTTTTGGATCTTTTTTTCAGGACAGGGGAAATCAGCCCCAGCATTTT.